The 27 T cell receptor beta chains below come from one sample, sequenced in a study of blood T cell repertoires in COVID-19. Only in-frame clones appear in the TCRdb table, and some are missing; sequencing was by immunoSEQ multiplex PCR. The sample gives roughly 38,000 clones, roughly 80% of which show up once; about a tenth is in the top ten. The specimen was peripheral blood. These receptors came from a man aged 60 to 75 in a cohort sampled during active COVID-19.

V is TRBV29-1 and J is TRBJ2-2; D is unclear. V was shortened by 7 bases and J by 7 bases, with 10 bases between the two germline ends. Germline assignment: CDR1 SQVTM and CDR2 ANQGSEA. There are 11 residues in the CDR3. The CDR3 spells CSGRDVGELFF. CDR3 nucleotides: TGCAGCGGGAGAGACGTCGGGGAGCTGTTTTTT.

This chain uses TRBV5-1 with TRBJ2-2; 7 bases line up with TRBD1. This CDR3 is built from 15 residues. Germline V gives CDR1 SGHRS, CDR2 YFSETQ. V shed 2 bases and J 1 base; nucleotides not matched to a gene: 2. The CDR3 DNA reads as TGCGCCAGCAGCTTTACAGGGGTGAACACCGGGGAGCTGTTTTTT. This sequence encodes CASSFTGVNTGELFF.

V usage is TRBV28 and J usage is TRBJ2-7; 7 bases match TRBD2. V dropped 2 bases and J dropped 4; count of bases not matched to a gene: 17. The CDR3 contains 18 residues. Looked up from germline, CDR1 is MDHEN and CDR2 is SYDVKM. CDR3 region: CASSLPPGTRGVPYEQYF. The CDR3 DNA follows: TGTGCCAGCAGTTTACCGCCCGGGACCCGGGGGGTCCCTTACGAGCAGTACTTC.

CDR3 amino acids: CASSQLSGAVYEQYF. As DNA, the CDR3 is TGTGCCAGCAGCCAACTTAGCGGGGCCGTCTACGAGCAGTACTTC. The gene calls are TRBV7-8 and TRBJ2-7, with 8 bases aligning to TRBD2. The CDR3 totals 15 residues. V lost 5 bases to trimming and J lost 3 bases; unmatched junction nucleotides: 9. CDR1 is SGHVS, CDR2 FQNEAQ, per germline.

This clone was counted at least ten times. CDR3 in DNA: TGTGCCATCAGTGTGTCGGGACAGGGGAACAATGAGCAGTTCTTC. Its translation is CAISVSGQGNNEQFF. The gene calls are TRBV10-3 and TRBJ2-1; 10 nucleotides agree with TRBD1. V was pared by 4 bases and J by 5 bases, with 5 bases of the junction left unmatched. Per germline, CDR1 ENHRY and CDR2 SYGVKD. The CDR3 is 15 residues long.

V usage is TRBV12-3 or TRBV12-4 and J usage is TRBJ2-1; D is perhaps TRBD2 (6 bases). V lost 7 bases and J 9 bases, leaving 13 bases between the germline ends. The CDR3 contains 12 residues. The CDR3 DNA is TGTGCCAGCATGGGATTGCGGGGTGAGCAGTTCTTC. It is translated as CASMGLRGEQFF.

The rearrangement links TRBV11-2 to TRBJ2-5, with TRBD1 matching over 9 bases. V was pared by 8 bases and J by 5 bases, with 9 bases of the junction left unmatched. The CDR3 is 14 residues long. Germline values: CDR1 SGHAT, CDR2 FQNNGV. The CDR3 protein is CASSRTGGRETQYF. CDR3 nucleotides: TGTGCCAGCTCTAGAACAGGGGGCAGGGAGACCCAGTACTTC.

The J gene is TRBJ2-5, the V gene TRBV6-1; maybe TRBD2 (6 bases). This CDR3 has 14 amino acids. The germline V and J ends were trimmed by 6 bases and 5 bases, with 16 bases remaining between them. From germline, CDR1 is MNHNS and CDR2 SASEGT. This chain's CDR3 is CASSTWRAGETQYF. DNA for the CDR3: TGTGCCAGCAGCACGTGGAGGGCCGGGGAGACCCAGTACTTC.

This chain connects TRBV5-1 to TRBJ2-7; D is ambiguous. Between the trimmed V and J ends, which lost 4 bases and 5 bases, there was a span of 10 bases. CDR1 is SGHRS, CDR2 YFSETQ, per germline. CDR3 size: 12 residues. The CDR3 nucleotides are TGCGCCAGCAGCCTGACAAGGAACGAGCAGTACTTC. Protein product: CASSLTRNEQYF. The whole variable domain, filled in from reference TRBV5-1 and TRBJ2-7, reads KAGVTQTPRYLIKTRGQQVTLSCSPISGHRSVSWYQQTPGQGLQFLFEYFSETQRNKGNFPGRFSGRQFSNSRSEMNVSTLELGDSALYLCASSLTRNEQYFGPGTRLTVT.

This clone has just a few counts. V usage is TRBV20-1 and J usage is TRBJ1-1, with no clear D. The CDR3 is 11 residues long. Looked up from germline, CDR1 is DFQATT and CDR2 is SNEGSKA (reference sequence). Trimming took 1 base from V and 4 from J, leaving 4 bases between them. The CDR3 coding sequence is TGCAGTGCTAGAGGGAGCACTGAAGCTTTCTTT. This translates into CSARGSTEAFF.

CDR3 protein: CASRSWDRPDTEAFF. CDR3 DNA: TGTGCCAGCAGGTCCTGGGACAGGCCGGACACTGAAGCTTTCTTT. The chain employs TRBV6-6 and TRBJ1-1; 8 bases align to TRBD1. V lost 6 bases and J lost 3; bases outside the gene matches: 9. This CDR3 is 15 amino acids long. CDR1 MNHNY and CDR2 SVGAGI come from the germline V gene (reference sequence).

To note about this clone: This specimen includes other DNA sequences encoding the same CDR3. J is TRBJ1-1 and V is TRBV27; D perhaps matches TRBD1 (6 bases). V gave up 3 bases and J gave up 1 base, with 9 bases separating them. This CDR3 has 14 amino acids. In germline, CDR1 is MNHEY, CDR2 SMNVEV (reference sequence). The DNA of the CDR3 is TGTGCCAGCAGTTTCAGGGGCTGGAACACTGAAGCTTTCTTT. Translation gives CASSFRGWNTEAFF.

This CDR3 is CASSPPLSGDTQYF. In DNA form, the CDR3 reads TGTGCCAGCTCACCACCTCTATCGGGAGATACGCAGTATTTT. The genes are TRBV18 and TRBJ2-3; D is unresolved. V shed 0 bases and J shed 5 bases, with 9 bases lying between them. CDR1 KGHSH and CDR2 LQKENI come from the germline V gene. The CDR3 consists of 14 residues. Filled out from reference TRBV18 and TRBJ2-3, the complete variable domain reads NAGVMQNPRHLVRRRGQEARLRCSPMKGHSHVYWYRQLPEEGLKFMVYLQKENIIDESGMPKERFSAEFPKEGPSILRIQQVVRGDSAAYFCASSPPLSGDTQYFGPGTRLTVL.

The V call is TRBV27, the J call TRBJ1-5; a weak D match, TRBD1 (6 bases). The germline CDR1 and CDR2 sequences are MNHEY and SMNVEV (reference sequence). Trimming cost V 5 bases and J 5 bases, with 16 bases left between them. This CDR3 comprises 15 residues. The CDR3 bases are TGTGCCAGCAGTGGGGGCCGTTGGGGAGATCAGCCCCAGCATTTT. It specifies CASSGGRWGDQPQHF.

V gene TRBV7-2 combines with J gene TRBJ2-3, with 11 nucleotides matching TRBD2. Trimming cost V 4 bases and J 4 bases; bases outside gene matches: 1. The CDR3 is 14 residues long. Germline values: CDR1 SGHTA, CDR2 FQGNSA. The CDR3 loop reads CASSSGLAADTQYF. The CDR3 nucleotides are TGTGCCAGCAGCTCGGGACTAGCGGCAGATACGCAGTATTTT.

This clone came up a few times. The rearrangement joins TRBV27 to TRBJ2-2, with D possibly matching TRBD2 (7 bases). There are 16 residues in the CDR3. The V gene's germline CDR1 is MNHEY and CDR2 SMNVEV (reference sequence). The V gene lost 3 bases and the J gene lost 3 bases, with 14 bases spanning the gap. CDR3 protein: CASSFRGGGDTGELFF. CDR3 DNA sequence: TGTGCCAGCAGTTTTAGGGGGGGTGGGGACACCGGGGAGCTGTTTTTT.

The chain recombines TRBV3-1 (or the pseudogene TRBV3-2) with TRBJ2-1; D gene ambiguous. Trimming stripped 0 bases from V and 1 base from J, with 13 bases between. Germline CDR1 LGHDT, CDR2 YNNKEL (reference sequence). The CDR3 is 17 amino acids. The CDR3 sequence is CASSQDSVQRSYNEQFF. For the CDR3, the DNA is TGTGCCAGCAGCCAAGATTCCGTTCAGAGGTCCTACAATGAGCAGTTCTTC.

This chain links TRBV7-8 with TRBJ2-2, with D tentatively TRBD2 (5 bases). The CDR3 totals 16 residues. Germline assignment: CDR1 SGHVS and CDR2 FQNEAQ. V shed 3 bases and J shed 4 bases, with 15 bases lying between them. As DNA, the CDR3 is TGTGCCAGCAGCTTGTTGGGTCGGGCGGGCACCGGGGAGCTGTTTTTT. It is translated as CASSLLGRAGTGELFF.

Here the CDR3 reads CASSSRQITNTEAFF. Here the CDR3 DNA reads TGTGCCAGCAGCTCACGTCAGATAACGAACACTGAAGCTTTCTTT. This sequence joins TRBV7-9 and TRBJ1-1; D is unresolved. Deletions cut 4 bases from V and 1 base from J, with 13 bases between. Germline values: CDR1 SEHNR, CDR2 FQNEAQ (reference sequence). The CDR3 has 15 amino acids.

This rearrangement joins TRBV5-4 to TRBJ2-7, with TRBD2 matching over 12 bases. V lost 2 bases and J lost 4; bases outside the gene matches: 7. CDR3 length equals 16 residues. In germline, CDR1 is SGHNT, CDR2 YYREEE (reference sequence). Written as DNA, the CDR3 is TGTGCCAGCAGCTTCCTAGCGGGGGGGAGAAATTACGAGCAGTACTTC. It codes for CASSFLAGGRNYEQYF.

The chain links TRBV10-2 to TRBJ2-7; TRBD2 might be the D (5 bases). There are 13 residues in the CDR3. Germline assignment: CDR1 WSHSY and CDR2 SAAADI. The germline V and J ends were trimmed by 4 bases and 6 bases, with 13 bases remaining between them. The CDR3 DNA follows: TGCGCCAGCAGTGGTCAGCGTCGGGGCGAGCAGTACTTC. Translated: CASSGQRRGEQYF.

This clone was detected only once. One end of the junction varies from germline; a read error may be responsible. CDR3 sequence reads: CASSVGTGVVSF. The CDR3 DNA reads TGTGCCAGCAGCGTAGGGACAGGGGTCGTATCCTTC. This chain connects TRBV9 to TRBJ1-2; 9 nucleotides agree with TRBD1. Germline CDR1 and CDR2: SGDLS and YYNGEE. The CDR3 sequence is 12 residues long.

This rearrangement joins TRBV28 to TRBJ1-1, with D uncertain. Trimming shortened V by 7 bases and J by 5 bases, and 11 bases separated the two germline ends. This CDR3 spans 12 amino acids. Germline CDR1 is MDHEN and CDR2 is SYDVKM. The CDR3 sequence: CASTREWTEAFF. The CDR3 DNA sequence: TGTGCCAGCACTCGGGAGTGGACTGAAGCTTTCTTT. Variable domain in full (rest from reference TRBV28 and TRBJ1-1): DVKVTQSSRYLVKRTGEKVFLECVQDMDHENMFWYRQDPGLGLRLIYFSYDVKMKEKGDIPEGYSVSREKKERFSLILESASTNQTSMYLCASTREWTEAFFGQGTRLTVV.

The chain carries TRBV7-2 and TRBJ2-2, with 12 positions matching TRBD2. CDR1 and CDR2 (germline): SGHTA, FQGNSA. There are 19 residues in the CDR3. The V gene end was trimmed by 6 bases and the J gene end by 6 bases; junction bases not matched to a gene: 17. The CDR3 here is CASSLFPASGRGGPGELFF. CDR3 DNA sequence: TGTGCCAGCAGTCTCTTTCCGGCTAGCGGGAGGGGGGGACCCGGGGAGCTGTTTTTT.

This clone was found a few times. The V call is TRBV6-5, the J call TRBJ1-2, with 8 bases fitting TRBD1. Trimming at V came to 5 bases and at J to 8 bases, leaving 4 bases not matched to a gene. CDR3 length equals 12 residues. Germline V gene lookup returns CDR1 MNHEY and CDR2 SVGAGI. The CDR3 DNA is TGTGCCAGCAGTCCACAGGGGGGCGGCTACACCTTC. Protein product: CASSPQGGGYTF.

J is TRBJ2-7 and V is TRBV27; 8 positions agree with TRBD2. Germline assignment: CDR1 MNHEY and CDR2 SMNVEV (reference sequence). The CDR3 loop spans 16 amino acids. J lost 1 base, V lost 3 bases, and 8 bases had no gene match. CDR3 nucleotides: TGTGCCAGCAGTTTCTCCGGGACTAGAGGTTCCTACGAGCAGTACTTC. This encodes CASSFSGTRGSYEQYF.

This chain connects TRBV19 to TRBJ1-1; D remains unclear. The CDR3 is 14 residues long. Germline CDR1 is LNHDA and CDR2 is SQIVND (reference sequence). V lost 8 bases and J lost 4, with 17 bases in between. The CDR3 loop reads CASFSAPGSTEAFF. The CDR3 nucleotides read TGTGCCAGTTTCTCAGCGCCCGGCAGCACTGAAGCTTTCTTT. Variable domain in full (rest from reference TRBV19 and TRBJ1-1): DGGITQSPKYLFRKEGQNVTLSCEQNLNHDAMYWYRQDPGQGLRLIYYSQIVNDFQKGDIAEGYSVSREKKESFPLTVTSAQKNPTAFYLCASFSAPGSTEAFFGQGTRLTVV.